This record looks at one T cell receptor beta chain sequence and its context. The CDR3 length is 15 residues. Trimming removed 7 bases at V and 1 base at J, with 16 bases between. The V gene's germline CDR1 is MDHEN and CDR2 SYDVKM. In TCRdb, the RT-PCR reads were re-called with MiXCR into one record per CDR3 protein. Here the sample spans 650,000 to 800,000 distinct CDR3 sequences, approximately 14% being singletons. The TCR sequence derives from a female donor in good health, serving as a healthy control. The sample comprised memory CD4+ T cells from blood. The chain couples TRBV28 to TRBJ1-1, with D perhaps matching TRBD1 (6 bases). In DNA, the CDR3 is TGTGCCAGCACCCCCGGGGGGGCGGGGAACACTGAAGCTTTCTTT. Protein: CASTPGGAGNTEAFF.